Below, one TCR beta chain is given with its context. The participants were between roughly 18 and 100 years old and came from about two dozen US areas. There are 14 residues in the CDR3. Trimming pared 3 bases from V and 8 bases from J, leaving 16 bases between. CDR1 is LGHDT, CDR2 YNNKEL, per germline (reference sequence). This sample was included in a study of blood T cell repertoires in COVID-19. Clones were sequenced by immunoSEQ multiplex PCR, and TCRdb holds only the in-frame ones, with some missing. The sample records around 300,000 clones, roughly 87% being singletons. This TCR derives from a woman in her forties who had recovered from COVID-19. The genes are TRBV3-1 (or the pseudogene TRBV3-2) and TRBJ1-2, with a possible D match to TRBD1 (5 bases). Sequences were obtained from PBMCs or T cells enriched from blood (not recorded which). The CDR3 DNA reads as TGTGCCAGCAGCCACCTCGGGGGAGGTAAAGGCTACACCTTC. It specifies CASSHLGGGKGYTF.